This T cell receptor (beta chain) was found in a study of PD-1 blockade in classical Hodgkin lymphoma. CDR3 length: 22 amino acids. Germline-derived CDR1 and CDR2 are SGHTA and FQGTGA. J gave up 0 bases and V 6 bases, and 25 bases lay outside the gene matches. TCRdb's table, derived via immunoSEQ multiplex PCR, lists solely in-frame clones and lacks some. The sample lists around 13,000 clones, approximately 81% occurring once. Details on this clone: Its antigen is undetermined.

Whole-study findings and limits: The study found that TCR diversity rose significantly by C4D1 in CD4+ but not CD8+ cells.

Time point noted: cycle 4 day 1 (C4D1), after 6 weeks of nivolumab. The patients all showed relapse after autologous stem cell transplantation, while their brentuximab vedotin exposure varied. The sample here was peripheral blood mononuclear cells (PBMCs), taken before the fourth cycle of nivolumab. The clonotype comes from a human donor with classical Hodgkin lymphoma. The chain is built from TRBV7-3 and TRBJ1-4; 7 bases line up with TRBD1. CDR3 residues: CASSRLCAGTEENSPTNEKLFF. In DNA, the CDR3 is TGTGCCAGCAGTCGACTCTGTGCCGGGACAGAAGAAAACAGCCCAACTAATGAAAAACTGTTTTTT.